The present TCR beta chain was sequenced within a study of cytomegalovirus exposure and HLA in healthy donors. Study-level points and caveats: For TCR beta chains, V- and J-gene trimming was later linked to a missense DCLRE1C variant.

Trimming pared 8 bases from V and 1 base from J, leaving 11 bases between. CDR1 and CDR2 (germline): SEHNR, FQNEAQ (reference sequence). The CDR3 runs to 14 residues. On this clone: Its antigen is not identified.

PCR amplification relied on 60 Vbeta primers (plus 13 Jbeta primers). Sequencing used immunoSEQ multiplex PCR; TCRdb keeps in-frame clones, though not all of them. The sample shows fewer than 200,000 clones, about 13% of them seen only once. The source is a man aged 50 or older in good health and CMV-seropositive. The chain is built from TRBV7-9 and TRBJ2-2, with unresolved D. The sample comprised PBMCs. The CDR3 protein is CASFETGNTGELFF. The CDR3 DNA is TGTGCCAGCTTTGAAACGGGGAACACCGGGGAGCTGTTTTTT.